This T cell receptor (beta chain) was captured by sequencing in a study of blood T cell repertoires in COVID-19. Generated by immunoSEQ multiplex PCR, the TCRdb table keeps only in-frame clones and is missing some. Counted here are 140,000 to 150,000 clones, roughly 88% occurring once; the ten biggest clones make up less than 4.5%. Cohort 3 recovered donors had two negative PCRs, clearance, or symptom resolution. Germline V lookup: CDR1 MNHEY, CDR2 SVGEGT. V gave up 2 bases and J gave up 5 bases; unmatched junction bases: 11. The length of the CDR3 is 17 residues. Sequenced material: PBMCs or T cells enriched from blood (not recorded which). The sequence was obtained from a man aged 45-65 years who had recovered from COVID-19. This chain joins TRBV6-2 or TRBV6-3 and TRBJ2-5, with TRBD2 matching 10 bases. CDR3 loop: CASSYRSGGAGLETQYF. The CDR3 DNA sequence: TGTGCCAGCAGTTACCGGAGCGGGGGGGCCGGTTTGGAGACCCAGTACTTC.